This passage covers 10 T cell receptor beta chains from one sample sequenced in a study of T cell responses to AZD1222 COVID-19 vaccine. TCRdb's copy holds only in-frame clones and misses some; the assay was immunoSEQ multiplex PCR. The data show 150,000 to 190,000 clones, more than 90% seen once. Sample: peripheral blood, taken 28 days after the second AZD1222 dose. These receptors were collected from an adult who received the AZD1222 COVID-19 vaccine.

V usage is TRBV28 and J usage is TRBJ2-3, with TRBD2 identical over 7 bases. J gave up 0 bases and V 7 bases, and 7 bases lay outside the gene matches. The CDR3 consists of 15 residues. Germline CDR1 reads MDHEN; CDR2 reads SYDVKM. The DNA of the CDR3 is TGTGCCAGCACCCACCCAGCGGGGAGCACAGATACGCAGTATTTT. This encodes CASTHPAGSTDTQYF.

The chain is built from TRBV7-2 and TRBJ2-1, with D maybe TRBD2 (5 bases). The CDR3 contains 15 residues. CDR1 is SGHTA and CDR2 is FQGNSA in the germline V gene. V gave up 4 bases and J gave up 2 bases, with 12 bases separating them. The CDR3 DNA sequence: TGTGCCAGCAGCTCATCGGACTTTGCCTACAATGAGCAGTTCTTC. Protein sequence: CASSSSDFAYNEQFF.

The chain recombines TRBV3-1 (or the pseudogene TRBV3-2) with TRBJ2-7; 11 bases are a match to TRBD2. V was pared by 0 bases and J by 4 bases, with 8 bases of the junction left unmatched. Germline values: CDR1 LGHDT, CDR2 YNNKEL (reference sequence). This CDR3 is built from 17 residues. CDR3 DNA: TGTGCCAGCAGCCAAGAACACGGGACTAGCGGCGCTTACGAGCAGTACTTC. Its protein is CASSQEHGTSGAYEQYF.

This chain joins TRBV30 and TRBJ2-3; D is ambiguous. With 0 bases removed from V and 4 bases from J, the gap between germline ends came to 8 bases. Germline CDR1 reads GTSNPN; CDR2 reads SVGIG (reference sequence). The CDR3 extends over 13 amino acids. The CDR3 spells CAWSVAQPDTQYF. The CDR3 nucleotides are TGTGCCTGGAGTGTAGCCCAGCCAGATACGCAGTATTTT.

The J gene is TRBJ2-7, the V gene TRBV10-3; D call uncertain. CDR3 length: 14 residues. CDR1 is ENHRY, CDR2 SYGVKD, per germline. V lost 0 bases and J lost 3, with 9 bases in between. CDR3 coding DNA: TGTGCCATCAGTGAGTCTCACACACTCTACGAGCAGTACTTC. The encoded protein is CAISESHTLYEQYF.

The CDR3 sequence: CASSRNSGSESYEQYF. In DNA, the CDR3 is TGCGCCAGCAGCCGGAATAGCGGGAGTGAGTCCTACGAGCAGTACTTC. The chain is built from TRBV4-1 and TRBJ2-7; 9 nucleotides align to TRBD2. The CDR3 runs 16 residues. V lost 4 bases and J lost 1; bases outside the gene matches: 8. Germline lookup yields CDR1 MGHRA and CDR2 YSYEKL.

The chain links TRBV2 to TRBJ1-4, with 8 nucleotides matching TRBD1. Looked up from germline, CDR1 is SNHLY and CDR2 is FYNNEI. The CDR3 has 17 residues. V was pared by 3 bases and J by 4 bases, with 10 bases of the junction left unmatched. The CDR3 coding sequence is TGTGCCAGCAGTGACAGGGGGCCGAACGTGGTTAATGAAAAACTGTTTTTT. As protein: CASSDRGPNVVNEKLFF.

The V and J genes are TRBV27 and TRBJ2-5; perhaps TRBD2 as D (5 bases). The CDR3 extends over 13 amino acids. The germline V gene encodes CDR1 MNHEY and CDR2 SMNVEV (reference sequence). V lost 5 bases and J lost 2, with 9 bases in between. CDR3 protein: CASSLRRQETQYF. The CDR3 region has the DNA TGTGCCAGCAGTCTACGGAGGCAAGAGACCCAGTACTTC.

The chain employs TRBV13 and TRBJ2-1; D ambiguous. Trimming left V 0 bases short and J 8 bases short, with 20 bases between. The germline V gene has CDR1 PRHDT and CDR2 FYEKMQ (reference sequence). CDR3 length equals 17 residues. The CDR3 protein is CASSLGPGGFPLHEQFF. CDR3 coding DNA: TGTGCCAGCAGCTTAGGACCGGGCGGTTTCCCTCTTCATGAGCAGTTCTTC.

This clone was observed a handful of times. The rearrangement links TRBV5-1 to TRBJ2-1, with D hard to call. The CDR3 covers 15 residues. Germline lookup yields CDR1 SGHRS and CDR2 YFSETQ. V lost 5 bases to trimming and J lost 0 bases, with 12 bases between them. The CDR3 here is CASSRTDSSYNEQFF. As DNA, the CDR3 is TGCGCCAGCAGTAGGACGGATAGCTCCTACAATGAGCAGTTCTTC.